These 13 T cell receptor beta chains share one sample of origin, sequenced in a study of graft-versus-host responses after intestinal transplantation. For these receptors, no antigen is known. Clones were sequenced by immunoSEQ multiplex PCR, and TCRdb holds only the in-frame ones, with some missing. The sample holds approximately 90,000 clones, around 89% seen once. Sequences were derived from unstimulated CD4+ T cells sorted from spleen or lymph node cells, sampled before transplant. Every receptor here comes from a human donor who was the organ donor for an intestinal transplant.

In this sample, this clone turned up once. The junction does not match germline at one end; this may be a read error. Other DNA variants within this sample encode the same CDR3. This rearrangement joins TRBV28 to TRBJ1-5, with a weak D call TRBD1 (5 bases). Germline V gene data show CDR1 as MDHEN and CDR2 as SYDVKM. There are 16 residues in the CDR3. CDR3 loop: CASSFGLRPGGQPQHF. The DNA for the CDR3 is TGTGCCAGTAGTTTTGGACTCCGCCCCGGGGGTCAGCCCCAGCATTTT. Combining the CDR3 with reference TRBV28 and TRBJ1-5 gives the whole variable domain DVKVTQSSRYLVKRTGEKVFLECVQDMDHENMFWYRQDPGLGLRLIYFSYDVKMKEKGDIPEGYSVSREKKERFSLILESASTNQTSMYLCASSFGLRPGGQPQHFGDGTRLSIL.

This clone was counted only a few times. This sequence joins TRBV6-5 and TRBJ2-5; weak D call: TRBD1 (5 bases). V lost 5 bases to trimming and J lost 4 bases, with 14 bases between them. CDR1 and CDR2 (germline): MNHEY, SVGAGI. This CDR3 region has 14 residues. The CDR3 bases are TGTGCCAGCAGTGAAGACAGAATGCGAGAGACCCAGTACTTC. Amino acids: CASSEDRMRETQYF.

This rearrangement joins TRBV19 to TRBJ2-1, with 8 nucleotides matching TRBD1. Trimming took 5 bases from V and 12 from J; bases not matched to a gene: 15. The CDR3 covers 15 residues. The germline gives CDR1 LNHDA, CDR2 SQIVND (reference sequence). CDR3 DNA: TGTGCCAGTAGTGACTGGGACAGGAGTCAGCTCGGGCAGTTCTTC. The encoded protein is CASSDWDRSQLGQFF.

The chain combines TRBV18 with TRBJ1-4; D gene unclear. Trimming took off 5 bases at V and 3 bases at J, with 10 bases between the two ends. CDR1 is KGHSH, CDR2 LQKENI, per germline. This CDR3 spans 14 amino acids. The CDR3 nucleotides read TGTGCCAGCTCATCGTCGGGGTCTAATGAAAAACTGTTTTTT. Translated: CASSSSGSNEKLFF.

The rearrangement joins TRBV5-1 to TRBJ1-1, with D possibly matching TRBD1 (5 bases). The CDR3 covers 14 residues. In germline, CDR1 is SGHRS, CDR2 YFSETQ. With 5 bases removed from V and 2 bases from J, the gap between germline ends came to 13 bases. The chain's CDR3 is CASRKGYDNTEAFF. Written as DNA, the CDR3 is TGCGCCAGCAGGAAGGGGTATGACAACACTGAAGCTTTCTTT.

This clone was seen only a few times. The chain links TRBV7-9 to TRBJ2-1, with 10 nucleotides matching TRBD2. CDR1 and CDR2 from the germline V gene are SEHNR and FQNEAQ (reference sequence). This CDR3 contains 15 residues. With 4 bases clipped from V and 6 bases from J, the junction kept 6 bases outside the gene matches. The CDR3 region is CASSSYEREGNEQFF. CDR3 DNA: TGTGCCAGCAGCTCCTATGAGCGGGAGGGCAATGAGCAGTTCTTC. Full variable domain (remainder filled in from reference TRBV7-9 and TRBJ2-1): DTGVSQNPRHKITKRGQNVTFRCDPISEHNRLYWYRQTLGQGPEFLTYFQNEAQLEKSRLLSDRFSAERPKGSFSTLEIQRTEQGDSAMYLCASSSYEREGNEQFFGPGTRLTVL.

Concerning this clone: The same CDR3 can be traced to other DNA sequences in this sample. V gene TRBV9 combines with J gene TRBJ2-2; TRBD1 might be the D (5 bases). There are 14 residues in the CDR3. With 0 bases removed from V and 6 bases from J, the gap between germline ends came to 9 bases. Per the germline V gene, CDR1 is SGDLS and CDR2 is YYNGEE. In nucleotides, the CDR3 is TGTGCCAGCAGCGTAGGCAGGGTTCCCGGGGAGCTGTTTTTT. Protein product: CASSVGRVPGELFF.

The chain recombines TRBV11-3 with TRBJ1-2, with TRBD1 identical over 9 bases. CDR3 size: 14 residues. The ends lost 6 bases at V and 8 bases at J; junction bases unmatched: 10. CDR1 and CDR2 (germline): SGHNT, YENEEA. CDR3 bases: TGTGCCAGCAGTCGGACAGGGGTTGGGGGAGGCTACACCTTC. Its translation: CASSRTGVGGGYTF.

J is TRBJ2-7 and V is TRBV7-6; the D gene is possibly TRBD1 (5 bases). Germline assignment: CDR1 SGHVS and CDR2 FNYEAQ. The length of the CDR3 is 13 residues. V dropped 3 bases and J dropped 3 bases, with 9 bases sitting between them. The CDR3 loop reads CASSLRQGYEQYF. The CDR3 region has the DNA TGTGCCAGCAGCTTGAGGCAGGGCTACGAGCAGTACTTC.

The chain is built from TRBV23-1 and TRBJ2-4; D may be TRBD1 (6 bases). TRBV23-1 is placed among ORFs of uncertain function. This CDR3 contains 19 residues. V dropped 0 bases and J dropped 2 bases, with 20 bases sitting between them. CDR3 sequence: CASSQSSFNREITKNIQYF. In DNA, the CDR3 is TGCGCCAGCAGTCAATCTTCCTTTAACAGGGAAATCACCAAAAACATTCAGTACTTC.

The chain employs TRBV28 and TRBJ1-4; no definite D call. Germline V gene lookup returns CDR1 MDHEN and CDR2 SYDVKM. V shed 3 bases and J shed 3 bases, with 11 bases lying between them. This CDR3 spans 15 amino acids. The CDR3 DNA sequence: TGTGCCAGCAGTTTCGACACCGGATCTAATGAAAAACTGTTTTTT. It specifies CASSFDTGSNEKLFF.

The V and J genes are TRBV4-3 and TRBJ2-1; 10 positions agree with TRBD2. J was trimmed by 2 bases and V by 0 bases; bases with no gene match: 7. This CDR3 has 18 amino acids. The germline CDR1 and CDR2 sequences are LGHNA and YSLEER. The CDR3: CASSQDFSGRSPYNEQFF. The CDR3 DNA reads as TGCGCCAGCAGCCAAGATTTTAGCGGGAGGTCCCCCTACAATGAGCAGTTCTTC.

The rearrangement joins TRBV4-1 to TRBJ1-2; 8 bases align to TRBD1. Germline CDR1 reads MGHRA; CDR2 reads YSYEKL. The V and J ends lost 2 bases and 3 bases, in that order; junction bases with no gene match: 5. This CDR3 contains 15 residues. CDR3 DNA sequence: TGCGCCAGCAGCCAACCGACAGGGGCCCACTATGGCTACACCTTC. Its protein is CASSQPTGAHYGYTF.